This TCR beta chain was sequenced for a study of shared clonotypes between healthy human individuals. Naive CD8 cells, CD45RO-negative and positively selected for CCR7, excluded terminally differentiated effector memory CD45RA+ cells. To note about this clone: Antigen: not known.

Study conclusions and caveats: The genetic and exposure-history diversity represented was limited by few donors.

Investigators spread the genomic DNA of each subset evenly over several immunoSEQ plates. The assay was immunoSEQ multiplex PCR, and TCRdb's table has in-frame clones only and misses some. The sample lists about 550,000 clones; about 95% were seen once. This CDR3 region has 12 residues. The V end lost 4 bases, the J end lost 0 bases, and 5 bases lay between the germline ends. Per the germline V gene, CDR1 is SGHDT and CDR2 is YYEEEE. Specimen: naive CD8+ T cells sorted from blood. The chain joins TRBV5-6 to TRBJ2-7; D unresolved. The TCR originated in a woman in her 30s in good health. Written as DNA, the CDR3 is TGTGCCAGCAGCCAACTCTCCTACGAGCAGTACTTC. This sequence encodes CASSQLSYEQYF. Complete variable domain (other parts from reference TRBV5-6 and TRBJ2-7): DAGVTQSPTHLIKTRGQQVTLRCSPKSGHDTVSWYQQALGQGPQFIFQYYEEEERQRGNFPDRFSGHQFPNYSSELNVNALLLGDSALYLCASSQLSYEQYFGPGTRLTVT.